This passage covers 17 T cell receptor beta chains from one sample sequenced in a study of response to subunit inactivated influenza vaccine (dated by TCRdb to 2017 to 2018). Library preparation was by RT-PCR. The instrument given in TCRdb is Illumina HiSeq 2500. TCRdb reran the public reads through fastp at Q25 and MiXCR, keeping productive beta chains. Each CDR3 protein gets just one entry, which takes the most common genes and DNA from the rows behind it. This sample comprises about 830,000 distinct CDR3 sequences, about 18% of them detected only once. The ten largest clones capture 11% of the sample. The sequencing here drew on PBMCs from blood, taken more than 4 days after vaccination. These TCRs come from a man between 45 and 60 years old who received an inactivated influenza vaccine. Donor details come from another sample of the same person, matched by shared clones.

This clonotype was detected only a few times. V gene TRBV12-3 or TRBV12-4 combines with J gene TRBJ2-1; 9 bases fit TRBD2. The CDR3 is 21 residues long. J was trimmed by 0 bases and V by 4 bases; bases with no gene match: 19. Here the CDR3 DNA reads TGTGCCAGCAGTTCATCTTTTCGGGGACTAGCAGAGAGAAGCTCCTACAATGAGCAGTTCTTC. Protein sequence: CASSSSFRGLAERSSYNEQFF.

Of note for this clonotype: A clone one base away is much larger, so this may be a read error. The V gene is TRBV12-3 or TRBV12-4, the J gene TRBJ1-5; TRBD1 agrees at 8 bases. This CDR3 contains 14 residues. CDR3 region: CSSSLTGANQPQHF. CDR3 nucleotides: TGTTCCAGCAGCCTGACAGGGGCCAATCAGCCCCAGCATTTT.

This clonotype showed up just a few times. The chain is built from TRBV6-5 and TRBJ1-1; D possibly corresponds to TRBD1 (6 bases). This CDR3 is 14 amino acids long. Trimming left V 2 bases short and J 3 bases short, with 10 bases between. Germline V gene data show CDR1 as MNHEY and CDR2 as SVGAGI. The CDR3 here is CASSYRGIDTEAFF. The CDR3 coding sequence is TGTGCCAGCAGTTACAGGGGGATCGACACTGAAGCTTTCTTT.

This clonotype was seen more than once but under ten times. The gene calls are TRBV12-5 and TRBJ2-1; 10 bases are a match to TRBD2. The CDR3 runs 14 residues. V dropped 7 bases and J dropped 5; count of bases not matched to a gene: 5. In germline, CDR1 is LGHNT, CDR2 FRNRAP. The CDR3 nucleotides are TGTGCTAGTGCCCGCAGCGGGGGGGACAATGAGCAGTTCTTC. Amino acid sequence: CASARSGGDNEQFF.

Only a few counts were recorded for this clonotype. The rearrangement joins TRBV20-1 to TRBJ2-7, with a possible D match to TRBD2 (6 bases). The germline V gene has CDR1 DFQATT and CDR2 SNEGSKA (reference sequence). Trimming stripped 1 base from V and 2 bases from J, with 12 bases between. This CDR3 contains 14 residues. This chain's CDR3 is CSARVEGSPYEQYF. The CDR3, as DNA: TGCAGTGCTAGAGTGGAGGGCAGCCCCTACGAGCAGTACTTC.

This clonotype was counted only a few times. This chain uses TRBV4-3 with TRBJ2-2; TRBD2 matches 9 bases. This CDR3 is built from 17 residues. The V segment lost 1 base and the J segment 1 base; nucleotides outside the gene matches: 4. Germline CDR1 LGHNA, CDR2 YSLEER. The CDR3 sequence: CASSQAPAGGNTGELFF. The CDR3 region has the DNA TGCGCCAGCAGCCAAGCCCCAGCGGGGGGGAACACCGGGGAGCTGTTTTTT.

This clonotype was seen a handful of times. The gene calls are TRBV4-2 and TRBJ1-2; D not certain. CDR3 length equals 14 residues. Trimming took off 0 bases at V and 8 bases at J, with 13 bases between the two ends. CDR1 LGHNA and CDR2 YNFKEQ come from the germline V gene. CDR3 sequence reads: CASSQDTQNSGYTF. DNA of the CDR3: TGTGCCAGCAGCCAAGATACACAGAATTCCGGCTACACCTTC.

In this sample, this clonotype turned up a few times. This chain uses TRBV7-2 with TRBJ1-2, with a possible D match to TRBD1 (6 bases). Germline CDR1 is SGHTA and CDR2 is FQGNSA. The CDR3 extends over 12 amino acids. The V and J ends lost 2 bases and 11 bases respectively, with 12 bases between them. The CDR3 reads CASSLSGARYTF. The CDR3 DNA is TGTGCCAGCAGCTTATCGGGGGCCCGGTACACCTTC.

The sample holds a few counts of this clonotype. The V gene is TRBV7-2, the J gene TRBJ2-7; D could derive from TRBD1 or TRBD2 (6 bases each). The CDR3 is 15 amino acids. CDR1 and CDR2 (germline): SGHTA, FQGNSA. Trimming stripped 4 bases from V and 0 bases from J, with 13 bases between. The CDR3 is CASSYFGGRSYEQYF. The CDR3 DNA reads TGTGCCAGCAGCTACTTTGGGGGGCGCTCCTACGAGCAGTACTTC.

This clonotype was seen at least ten times. This chain uses TRBV20-1 with TRBJ2-3; 13 bases align to TRBD2. The CDR3 has 16 amino acids. After removal of 5 bases from V and 5 bases from J, the junction contained 10 bases not matched to a gene. Germline values: CDR1 DFQATT, CDR2 SNEGSKA (reference sequence). DNA of the CDR3: TGCAGTGCTTACTCCGGGACTAGCGGGGCAAAAGATACGCAGTATTTT. Encoded protein: CSAYSGTSGAKDTQYF.

The chain links TRBV7-9 to TRBJ1-1; 7 nucleotides agree with TRBD1. With 6 bases clipped from V and 6 bases from J, the junction kept 10 bases outside the gene matches. This CDR3 comprises 14 residues. The V gene's germline CDR1 is SEHNR and CDR2 FQNEAQ (reference sequence). CDR3 in DNA: TGTGCCAGCAGTTCTGGGACAGTAACCCCTGAAGCTTTCTTT. Translation gives CASSSGTVTPEAFF. Based on the CDR3 plus reference TRBV7-9 and TRBJ1-1, the full variable domain is DTGVSQNPRHKITKRGQNVTFRCDPISEHNRLYWYRQTLGQGPEFLTYFQNEAQLEKSRLLSDRFSAERPKGSFSTLEIQRTEQGDSAMYLCASSSGTVTPEAFFGQGTRLTVV.

This clonotype was counted between two and nine times. This chain connects TRBV12-5 to TRBJ2-5, with 7 bases lining up with TRBD2. V lost 5 bases, J lost 2 bases, and 5 bases stayed unmatched. Germline CDR1 LGHNT, CDR2 FRNRAP. The CDR3 extends over 14 amino acids. The CDR3 DNA follows: TGTGCTAGTGGTGATACTAGCGAGCAAGAGACCCAGTACTTC. Protein product: CASGDTSEQETQYF.

This clonotype came up many times. J is TRBJ1-2 and V is TRBV15, with 7 bases lining up with TRBD1. Trimming took 4 bases from V and 6 from J; bases not matched to a gene: 5. Germline V gene lookup returns CDR1 LNHNV and CDR2 YYDKDF (reference sequence). The CDR3 sequence is 13 residues long. As DNA, the CDR3 is TGTGCCACCAGCAAACTTACAGGGGATGGCTACACCTTC. It translates to CATSKLTGDGYTF.

This clonotype was observed a few times. The V call is TRBV6-2 or TRBV6-3, the J call TRBJ2-4; TRBD2 matches at 7 bases. CDR3 length equals 13 residues. Germline V gene sequence: CDR1 MNHEY, CDR2 SVGEGT. The trim removed 8 bases at V and 7 bases at J, leaving 8 bases unmatched. Here the CDR3 DNA reads TGTGCCAGCGAAAGGGACTATGGGAACATTCAGTACTTC. As protein: CASERDYGNIQYF.

This clonotype was seen many times. The rearrangement joins TRBV4-3 to TRBJ2-3; 8 positions agree with TRBD2. V trimming: 0 bases; J trimming: 5 bases; junction bases outside the gene matches: 7. Germline V gene data show CDR1 as LGHNA and CDR2 as YSLEER. CDR3 size: 16 residues. As DNA, the CDR3 is TGCGCCAGCAGCCAAGATTTAACCGGGGGGGTAGATACGCAGTATTTT. Translating it yields CASSQDLTGGVDTQYF.

This clonotype was detected ten times or more. J is TRBJ2-5 and V is TRBV12-3 or TRBV12-4, with D possibly matching TRBD1 (6 bases). The CDR3 consists of 14 residues. Between the trimmed V and J ends, which lost 5 bases and 2 bases, there was a span of 12 bases. The CDR3 region has the DNA TGTGCCAGCAGTATAGACAGGCTTCAAGAGACCCAGTACTTC. Amino acids: CASSIDRLQETQYF.

V usage is TRBV7-9 and J usage is TRBJ1-3; D not certain. Germline-derived CDR1 and CDR2 are SEHNR and FQNEAQ (reference sequence). The CDR3 totals 14 residues. Between the trimmed V and J ends, which lost 2 bases and 0 bases, there was a span of 5 bases. DNA of the CDR3: TGTGCCAGCAGCTTAAGTGACTCTGGAAACACCATATATTTT. This codes for CASSLSDSGNTIYF.